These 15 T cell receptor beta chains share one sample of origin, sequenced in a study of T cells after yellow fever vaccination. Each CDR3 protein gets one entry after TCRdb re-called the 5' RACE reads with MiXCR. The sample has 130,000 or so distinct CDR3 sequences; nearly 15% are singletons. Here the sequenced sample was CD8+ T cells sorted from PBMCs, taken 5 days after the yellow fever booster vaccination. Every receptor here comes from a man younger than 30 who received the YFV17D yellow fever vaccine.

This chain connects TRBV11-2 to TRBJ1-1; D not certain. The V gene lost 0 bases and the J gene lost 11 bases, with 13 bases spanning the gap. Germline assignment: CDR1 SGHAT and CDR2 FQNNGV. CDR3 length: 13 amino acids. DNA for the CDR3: TGTGCCAGCAGCTTAGATCTTAGCGGGTCTGCTTTCTTT. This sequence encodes CASSLDLSGSAFF.

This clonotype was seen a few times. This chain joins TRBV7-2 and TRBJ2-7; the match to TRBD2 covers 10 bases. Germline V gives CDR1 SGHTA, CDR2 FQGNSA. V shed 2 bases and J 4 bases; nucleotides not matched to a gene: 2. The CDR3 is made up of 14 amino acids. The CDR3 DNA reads TGTGCCAGCAGCTTACTAGCGGGGGCGTACGAGCAGTACTTC. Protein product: CASSLLAGAYEQYF.

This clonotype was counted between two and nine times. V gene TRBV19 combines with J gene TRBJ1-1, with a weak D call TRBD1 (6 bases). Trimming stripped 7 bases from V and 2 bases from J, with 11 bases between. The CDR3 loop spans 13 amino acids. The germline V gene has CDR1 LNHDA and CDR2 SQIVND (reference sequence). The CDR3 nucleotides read TGTGCCAGTAACGACAGGTCCAACACTGAAGCTTTCTTT. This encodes CASNDRSNTEAFF.

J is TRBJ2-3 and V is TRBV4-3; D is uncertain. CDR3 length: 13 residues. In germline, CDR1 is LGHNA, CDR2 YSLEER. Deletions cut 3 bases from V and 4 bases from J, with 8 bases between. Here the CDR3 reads CASSHVSADTQYF. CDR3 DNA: TGCGCCAGCAGCCATGTGTCCGCAGATACGCAGTATTTT.

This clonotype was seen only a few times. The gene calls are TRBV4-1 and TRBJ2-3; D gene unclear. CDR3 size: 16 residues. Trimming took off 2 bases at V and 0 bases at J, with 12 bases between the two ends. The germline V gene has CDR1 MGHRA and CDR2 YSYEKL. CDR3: CASSQWSGPSTDTQYF. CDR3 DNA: TGCGCCAGCAGCCAATGGAGTGGACCTAGCACAGATACGCAGTATTTT.

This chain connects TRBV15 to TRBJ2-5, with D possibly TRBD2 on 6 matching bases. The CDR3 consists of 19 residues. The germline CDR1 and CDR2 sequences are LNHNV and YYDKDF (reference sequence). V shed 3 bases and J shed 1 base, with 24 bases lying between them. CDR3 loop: CATSSDGSGTEGFQETQYF. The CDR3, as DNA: TGTGCCACCAGCAGCGATGGATCCGGGACGGAGGGGTTCCAAGAGACCCAGTACTTC.

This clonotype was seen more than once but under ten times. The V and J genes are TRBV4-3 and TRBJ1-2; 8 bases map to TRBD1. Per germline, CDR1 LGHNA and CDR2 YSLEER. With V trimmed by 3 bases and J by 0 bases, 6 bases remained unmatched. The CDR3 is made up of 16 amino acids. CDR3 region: CASSQMTGAANYGYTF. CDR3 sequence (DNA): TGCGCCAGCAGCCAGATGACAGGGGCCGCTAACTATGGCTACACCTTC.

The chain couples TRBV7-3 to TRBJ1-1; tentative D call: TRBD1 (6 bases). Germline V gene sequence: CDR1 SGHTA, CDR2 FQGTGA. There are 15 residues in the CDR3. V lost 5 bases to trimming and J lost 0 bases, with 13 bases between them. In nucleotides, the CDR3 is TGTGCCAGCAGCACTCCTACAGGGTTGAACACTGAAGCTTTCTTT. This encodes CASSTPTGLNTEAFF.

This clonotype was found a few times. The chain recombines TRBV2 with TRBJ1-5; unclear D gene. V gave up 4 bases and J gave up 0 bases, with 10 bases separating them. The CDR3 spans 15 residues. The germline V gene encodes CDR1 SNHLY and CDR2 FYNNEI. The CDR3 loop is CASSVGSYSNQPQHF. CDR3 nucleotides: TGTGCCAGCAGTGTGGGCAGCTATAGCAATCAGCCCCAGCATTTT.

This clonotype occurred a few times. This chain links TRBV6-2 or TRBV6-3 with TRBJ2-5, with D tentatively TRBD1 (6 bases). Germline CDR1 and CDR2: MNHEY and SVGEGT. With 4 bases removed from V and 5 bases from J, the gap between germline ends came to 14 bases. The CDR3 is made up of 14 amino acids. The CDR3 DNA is TGTGCCAGCAGTTTGGCAGGGGCAGGGGAGACCCAGTACTTC. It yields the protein CASSLAGAGETQYF.

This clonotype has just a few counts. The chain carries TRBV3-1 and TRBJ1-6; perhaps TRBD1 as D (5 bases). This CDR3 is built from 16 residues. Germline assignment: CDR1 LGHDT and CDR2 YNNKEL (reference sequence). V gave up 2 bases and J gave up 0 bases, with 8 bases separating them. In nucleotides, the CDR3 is TGTGCCAGCAGCCAAAAGACAGTCTCCTATAATTCACCCCTCCACTTT. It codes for CASSQKTVSYNSPLHF.

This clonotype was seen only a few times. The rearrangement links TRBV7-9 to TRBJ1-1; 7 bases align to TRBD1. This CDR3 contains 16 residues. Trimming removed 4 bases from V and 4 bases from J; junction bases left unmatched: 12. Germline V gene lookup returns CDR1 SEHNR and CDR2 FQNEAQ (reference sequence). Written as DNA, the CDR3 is TGTGCCAGCAGCTCCACAACCTACAGGGGCGGCACTGAAGCTTTCTTT. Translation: CASSSTTYRGGTEAFF.

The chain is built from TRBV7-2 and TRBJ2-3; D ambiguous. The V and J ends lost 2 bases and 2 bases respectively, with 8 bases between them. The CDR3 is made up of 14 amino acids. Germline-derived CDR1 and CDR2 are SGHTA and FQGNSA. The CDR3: CASSLWTPTDTQYF. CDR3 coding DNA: TGTGCCAGCAGCTTATGGACCCCCACAGATACGCAGTATTTT.

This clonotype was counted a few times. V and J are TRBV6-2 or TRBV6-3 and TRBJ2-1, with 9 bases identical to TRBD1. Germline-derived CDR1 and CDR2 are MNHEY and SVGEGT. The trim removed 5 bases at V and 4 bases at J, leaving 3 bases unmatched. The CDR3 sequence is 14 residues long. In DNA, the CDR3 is TGTGCCAGCAGTGTCGGGACAGGGTACAATGAGCAGTTCTTC. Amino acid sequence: CASSVGTGYNEQFF.

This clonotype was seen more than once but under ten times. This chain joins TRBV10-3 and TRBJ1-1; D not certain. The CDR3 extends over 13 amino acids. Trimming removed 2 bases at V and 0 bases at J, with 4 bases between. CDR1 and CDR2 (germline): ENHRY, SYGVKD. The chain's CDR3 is CAISEGMNTEAFF. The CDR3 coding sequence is TGTGCCATCAGTGAGGGTATGAACACTGAAGCTTTCTTT.